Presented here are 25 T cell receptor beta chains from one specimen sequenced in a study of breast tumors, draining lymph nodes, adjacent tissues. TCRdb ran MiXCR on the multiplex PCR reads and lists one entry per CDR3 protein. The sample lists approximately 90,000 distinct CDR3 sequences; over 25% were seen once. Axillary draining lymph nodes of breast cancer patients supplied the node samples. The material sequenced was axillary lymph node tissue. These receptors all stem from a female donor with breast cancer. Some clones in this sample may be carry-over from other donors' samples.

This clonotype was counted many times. CDR3: CASSSVAGEGEQFF. CDR3 nucleotide sequence: TGTGCCAGCAGTTCCGTAGCGGGAGAGGGTGAGCAGTTCTTC. V is TRBV12-3 or TRBV12-4 and J is TRBJ2-1; 9 positions match TRBD2. The CDR3 spans 14 residues. J lost 9 bases, V lost 4 bases, and 7 bases had no gene match.

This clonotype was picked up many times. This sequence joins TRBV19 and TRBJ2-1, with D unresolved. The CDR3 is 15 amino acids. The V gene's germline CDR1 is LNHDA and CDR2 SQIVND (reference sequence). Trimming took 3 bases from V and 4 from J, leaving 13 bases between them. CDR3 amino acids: CASSINAVRYNEQFF. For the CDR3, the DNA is TGTGCCAGTAGTATCAATGCCGTGAGGTACAATGAGCAGTTCTTC.

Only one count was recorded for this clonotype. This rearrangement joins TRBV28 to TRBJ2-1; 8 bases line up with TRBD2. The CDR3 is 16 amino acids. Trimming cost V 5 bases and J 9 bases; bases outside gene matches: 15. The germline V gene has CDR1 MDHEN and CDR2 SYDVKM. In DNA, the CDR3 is TGTGCCAGCAGTGGCCGAGGGGGTAGCGGGATCGGTGAGCAGTTCTTC. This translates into CASSGRGGSGIGEQFF.

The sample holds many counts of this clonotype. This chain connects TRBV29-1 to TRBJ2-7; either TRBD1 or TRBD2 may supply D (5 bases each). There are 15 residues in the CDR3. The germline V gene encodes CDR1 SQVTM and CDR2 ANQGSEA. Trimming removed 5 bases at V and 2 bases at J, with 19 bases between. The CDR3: CSVYLGAAPTYEQYF. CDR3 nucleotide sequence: TGCAGCGTTTACCTCGGGGCGGCACCTACCTACGAGCAGTACTTC.

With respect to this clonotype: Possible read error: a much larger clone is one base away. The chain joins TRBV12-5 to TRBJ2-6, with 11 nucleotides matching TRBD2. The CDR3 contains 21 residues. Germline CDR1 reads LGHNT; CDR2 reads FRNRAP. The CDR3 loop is CASGLVVGGLAVDSEANVLTF. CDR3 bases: TGTGCTAGTGGTTTGGTAGTCGGGGGACTAGCGGTAGACTCTGAGGCCAACGTCCTGACTTTC.

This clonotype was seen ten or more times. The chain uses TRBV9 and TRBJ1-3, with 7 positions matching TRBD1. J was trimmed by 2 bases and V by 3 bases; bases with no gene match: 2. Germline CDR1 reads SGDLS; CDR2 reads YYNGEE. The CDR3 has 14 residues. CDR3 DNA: TGTGCCAGCAGCGAGACAGGGCCTGGAAACACCATATATTTT. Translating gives CASSETGPGNTIYF.

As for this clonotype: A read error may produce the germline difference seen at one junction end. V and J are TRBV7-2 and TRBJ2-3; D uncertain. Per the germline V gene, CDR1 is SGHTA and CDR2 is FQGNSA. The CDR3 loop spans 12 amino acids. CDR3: CASGLLTDTQYF. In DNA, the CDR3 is TGTGCCAGCGGCTTGTTGACAGATACGCAGTATTTT. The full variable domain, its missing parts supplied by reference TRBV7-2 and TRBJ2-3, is GAGVSQSPSNKVTEKGKDVELRCDPISGHTALYWYRQSLGQGLEFLIYFQGNSAPDKSGLPSDRFSAERTGGSVSTLTIQRTQQEDSAVYLCASGLLTDTQYFGPGTRLTVL.

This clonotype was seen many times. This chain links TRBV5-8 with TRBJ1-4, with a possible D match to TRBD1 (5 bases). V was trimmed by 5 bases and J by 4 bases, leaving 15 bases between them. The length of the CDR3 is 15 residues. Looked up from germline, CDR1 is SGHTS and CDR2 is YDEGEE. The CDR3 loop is CASRPGRGDNEKLFF. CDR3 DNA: TGTGCCAGCAGACCCGGACGAGGGGATAATGAAAAACTGTTTTTT. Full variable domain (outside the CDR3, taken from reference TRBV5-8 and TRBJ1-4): EAGVTQSPTHLIKTRGQQATLRCSPISGHTSVYWYQQALGLGLQFLLWYDEGEERNRGNFPPRFSGRQFPNYSSELNVNALELEDSALYLCASRPGRGDNEKLFFGSGTQLSVL.

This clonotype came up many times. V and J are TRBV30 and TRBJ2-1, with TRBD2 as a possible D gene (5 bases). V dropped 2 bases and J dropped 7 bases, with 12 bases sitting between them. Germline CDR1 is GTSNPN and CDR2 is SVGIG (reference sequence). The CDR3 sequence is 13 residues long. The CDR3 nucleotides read TGTGCCTGGAGTCGGGGATTCGGGAATGAGCAGTTCTTC. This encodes CAWSRGFGNEQFF.

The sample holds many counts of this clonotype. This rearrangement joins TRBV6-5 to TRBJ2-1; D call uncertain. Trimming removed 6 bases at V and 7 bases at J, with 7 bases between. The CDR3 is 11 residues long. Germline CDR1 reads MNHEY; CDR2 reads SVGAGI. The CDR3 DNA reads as TGTGCCAGCAGCAAAAGGAATGAGCAGTTCTTC. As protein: CASSKRNEQFF.

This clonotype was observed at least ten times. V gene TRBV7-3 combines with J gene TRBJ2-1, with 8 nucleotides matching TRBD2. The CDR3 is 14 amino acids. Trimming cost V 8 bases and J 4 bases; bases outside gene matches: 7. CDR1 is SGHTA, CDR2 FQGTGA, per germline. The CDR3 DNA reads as TGTGCCAGCGCGTTGGGACTAGGGTACAATGAGCAGTTCTTC. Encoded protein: CASALGLGYNEQFF.

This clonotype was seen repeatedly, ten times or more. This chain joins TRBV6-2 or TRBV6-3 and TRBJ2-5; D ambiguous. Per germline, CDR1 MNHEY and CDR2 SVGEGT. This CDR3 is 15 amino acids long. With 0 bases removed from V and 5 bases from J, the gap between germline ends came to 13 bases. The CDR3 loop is CASSYSRSSVETQYF. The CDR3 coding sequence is TGTGCCAGCAGTTACTCGCGAAGCTCAGTGGAGACCCAGTACTTC.

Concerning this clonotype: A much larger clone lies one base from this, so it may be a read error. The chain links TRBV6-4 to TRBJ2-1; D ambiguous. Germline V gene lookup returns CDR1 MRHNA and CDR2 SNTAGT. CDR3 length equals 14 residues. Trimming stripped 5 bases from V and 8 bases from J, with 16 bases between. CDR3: CASSPRVGPHEQFF. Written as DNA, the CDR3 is TGTGCCAGCAGTCCCCGAGTAGGACCCCATGAGCAGTTCTTC.

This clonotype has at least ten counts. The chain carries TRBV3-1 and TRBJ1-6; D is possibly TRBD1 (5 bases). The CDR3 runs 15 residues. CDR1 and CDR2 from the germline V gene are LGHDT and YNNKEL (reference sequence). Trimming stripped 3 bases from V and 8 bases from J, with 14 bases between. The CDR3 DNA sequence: TGTGCCAGCAGCCAGGGGCGTTCTCCCTATTCACCCCTCCACTTT. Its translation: CASSQGRSPYSPLHF.

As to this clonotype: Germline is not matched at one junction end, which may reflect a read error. As DNA, the CDR3 is TGTGCCAGCAGCTTACCTCGACTAGCGGGAGAGAGCGGCAATGAGCCGTTCTTC. It is translated as CASSLPRLAGESGNEPFF. The J gene is TRBJ2-1, the V gene TRBV7-2; 12 bases line up with TRBD2. The CDR3 extends over 18 amino acids. Germline assignment: CDR1 SGHTA and CDR2 FQGNSA.

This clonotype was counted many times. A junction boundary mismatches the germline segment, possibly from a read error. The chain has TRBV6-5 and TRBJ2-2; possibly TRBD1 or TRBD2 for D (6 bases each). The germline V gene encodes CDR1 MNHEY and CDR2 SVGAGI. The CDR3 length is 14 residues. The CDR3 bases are TGTGCCAGCAGTCACTCCTCGGGGGCACGGGAGCTGTTTTTT. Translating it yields CASSHSSGARELFF.

The CDR3 loop is CATRLVGGRPSEQYF. The CDR3, as DNA: TGCGCCACCAGACTAGTGGGAGGGCGGCCAAGCGAGCAGTACTTC. This chain links TRBV10-2 with TRBJ2-7, with 7 bases that match TRBD2. The CDR3 is made up of 15 amino acids. From germline, CDR1 is WSHSY and CDR2 SAAADI. V trimming: 10 bases; J trimming: 6 bases; junction bases outside the gene matches: 18.

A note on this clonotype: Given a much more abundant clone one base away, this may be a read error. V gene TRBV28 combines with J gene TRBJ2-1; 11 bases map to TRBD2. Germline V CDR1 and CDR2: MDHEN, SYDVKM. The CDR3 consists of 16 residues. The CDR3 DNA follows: TGTGCCAGCAGCTCCCTCACTAGCGGGAGACCCAATGAGCAGGTCTTC. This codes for CASSSLTSGRPNEQVF. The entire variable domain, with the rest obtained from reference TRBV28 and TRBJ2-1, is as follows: DVKVTQSSRYLVKRTGEKVFLECVQDMDHENMFWYRQDPGLGLRLIYFSYDVKMKEKGDIPEGYSVSREKKERFSLILESASTNQTSMYLCASSSLTSGRPNEQVFGPGTRLTVL.

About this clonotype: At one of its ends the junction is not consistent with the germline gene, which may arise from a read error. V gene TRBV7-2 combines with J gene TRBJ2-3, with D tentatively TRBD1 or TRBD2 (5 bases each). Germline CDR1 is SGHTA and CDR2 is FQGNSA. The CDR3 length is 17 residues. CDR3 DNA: TGTGCCAGCAGCTTATTAGGGGTGGGGGTGAACACAGATCCGCAGTATTTT. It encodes CASSLLGVGVNTDPQYF.

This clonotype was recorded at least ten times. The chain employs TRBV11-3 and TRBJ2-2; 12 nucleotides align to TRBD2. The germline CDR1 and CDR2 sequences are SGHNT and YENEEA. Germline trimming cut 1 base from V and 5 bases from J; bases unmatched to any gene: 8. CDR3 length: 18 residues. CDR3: CASSLASGRAGTTGELFF. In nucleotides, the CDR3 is TGTGCCAGCAGCTTAGCTAGCGGGAGGGCCGGAACGACCGGGGAGCTGTTTTTT.

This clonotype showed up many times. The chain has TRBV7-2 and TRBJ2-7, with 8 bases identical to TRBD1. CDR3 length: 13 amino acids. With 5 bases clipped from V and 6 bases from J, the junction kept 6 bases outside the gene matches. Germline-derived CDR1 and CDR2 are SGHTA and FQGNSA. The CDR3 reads CASSLRGPSEQYF. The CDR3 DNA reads TGTGCCAGCAGCCTCAGGGGGCCTAGCGAGCAGTACTTC.

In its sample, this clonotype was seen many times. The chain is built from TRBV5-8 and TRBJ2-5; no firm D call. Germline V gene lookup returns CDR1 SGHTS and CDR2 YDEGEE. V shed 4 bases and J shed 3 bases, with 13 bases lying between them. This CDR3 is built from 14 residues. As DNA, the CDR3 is TGTGCCAGCAGCCGTACTGATGCGGAAGAGACCCAGTACTTC. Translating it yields CASSRTDAEETQYF.

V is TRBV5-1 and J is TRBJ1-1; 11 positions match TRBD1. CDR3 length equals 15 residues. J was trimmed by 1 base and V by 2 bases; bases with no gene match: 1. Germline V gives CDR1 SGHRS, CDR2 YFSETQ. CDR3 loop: CASSLGQGANTEAFF. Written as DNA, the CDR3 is TGCGCCAGCAGCTTAGGACAGGGGGCGAACACTGAAGCTTTCTTT.

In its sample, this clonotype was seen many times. CDR3 sequence reads: CASSQDLWGGVEQFF. CDR3 nucleotides: TGCGCCAGCAGCCAAGATTTATGGGGGGGGGTTGAGCAGTTCTTC. The chain joins TRBV4-1 to TRBJ2-1; 7 positions match TRBD2. This CDR3 is built from 15 residues. J lost 9 bases, V lost 0 bases, and 8 bases had no gene match. Germline CDR1 and CDR2: MGHRA and YSYEKL.

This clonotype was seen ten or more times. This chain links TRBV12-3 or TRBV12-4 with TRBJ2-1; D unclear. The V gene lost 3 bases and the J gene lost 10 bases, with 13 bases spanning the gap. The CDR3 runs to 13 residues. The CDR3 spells CASSFGGLGEQFF. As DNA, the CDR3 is TGTGCCAGCAGTTTCGGCGGCCTGGGGGAGCAGTTCTTC.